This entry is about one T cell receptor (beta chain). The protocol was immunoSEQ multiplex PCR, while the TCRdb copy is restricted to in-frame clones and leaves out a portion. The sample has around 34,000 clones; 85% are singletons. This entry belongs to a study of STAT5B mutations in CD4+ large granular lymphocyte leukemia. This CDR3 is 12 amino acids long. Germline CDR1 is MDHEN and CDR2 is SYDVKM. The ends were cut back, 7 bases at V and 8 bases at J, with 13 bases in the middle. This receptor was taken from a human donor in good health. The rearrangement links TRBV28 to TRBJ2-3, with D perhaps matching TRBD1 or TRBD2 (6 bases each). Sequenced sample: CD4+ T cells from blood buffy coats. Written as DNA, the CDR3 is TGTGCCAGCAAGGGGGGCTCTTCTACGCAGTATTTT. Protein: CASKGGSSTQYF. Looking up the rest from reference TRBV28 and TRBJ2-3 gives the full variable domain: DVKVTQSSRYLVKRTGEKVFLECVQDMDHENMFWYRQDPGLGLRLIYFSYDVKMKEKGDIPEGYSVSREKKERFSLILESASTNQTSMYLCASKGGSSTQYFGPGTRLTVL.